This is a list of T cell receptor beta chains from one sample in a study of siplizumab effects on memory and regulatory T cells. Assay: immunoSEQ multiplex PCR; the TCRdb copy retains only in-frame clones and omits some. Here the sample spans approximately 94,000 clones, approximately 91% being singletons. The sample taken for sequencing was CD4+ T cells sorted from blood. The source is a human donor in good health. The CDR3 runs from the conserved cysteine through the conserved F or W. Size is omitted from some rows. Given values are once, few, many or a class for expanded clones.

v_gene: TRBV6-5
abundance: -
CDR3aa: CASSRSDRAAGTQYF

v_gene: TRBV14
abundance: -
CDR3aa: CASSLIQETQYF

v_gene: TRBV18
abundance: -
CDR3aa: CASSHTGTGPTFSGNTIYF

v_gene: TRBV19
abundance: -
CDR3aa: CASSGGFLAGRETQYF

v_gene: TRBV28
abundance: once
CDR3aa: CASSVSGGLGQPQHF

v_gene: TRBV28
abundance: few
CDR3aa: CASQGGGNSPLHF

v_gene: TRBV7-9
abundance: few
CDR3aa: CASSPVAGTGLVNTEAFF

v_gene: TRBV9
abundance: -
CDR3aa: CASSVGRQGGNQPQHF

v_gene: TRBV7-6
abundance: -
CDR3aa: CASSLDAGPYEQYF

v_gene: TRBV28
abundance: -
CDR3aa: CASSHQLAAWQYF

v_gene: TRBV2
abundance: -
CDR3aa: CASSVLAARQYF

v_gene: TRBV11-2
abundance: -
CDR3aa: CASSLDIEYQAFF

v_gene: TRBV12-5
abundance: -
CDR3aa: CASGLTVETQYF

v_gene: TRBV6-1
abundance: -
CDR3aa: CASRRQGDVYEQYF

v_gene: TRBV7-3
abundance: -
CDR3aa: CASSFHGLAVYNEQFF

v_gene: TRBV20-1
abundance: -
CDR3aa: CSANMGKLFF

v_gene: TRBV29-1
abundance: -
CDR3aa: CSVGTGDGYTF

v_gene: TRBV7-6
abundance: -
CDR3aa: CASRPGGETQYF

v_gene: TRBV19
abundance: -
CDR3aa: CASRLAATDTQYF

v_gene: TRBV11-2
abundance: -
CDR3aa: CASSLVENTEAFF

v_gene: TRBV4-2
abundance: -
CDR3aa: CASSQVGQLNTEAFF

v_gene: TRBV28
abundance: -
CDR3aa: CASSPMDTQYF

v_gene: TRBV7-9
abundance: -
CDR3aa: CASRRRDRGVNEQFF

v_gene: TRBV6-5
abundance: -
CDR3aa: CASSPTTGRDYGYTF

v_gene: TRBV5-1
abundance: -
CDR3aa: CASSLDFRPTTDTQYF

v_gene: TRBV15
abundance: -
CDR3aa: CATSRDYGGGWSYEQYF

v_gene: TRBV5-4
abundance: -
CDR3aa: CASSGPGSLPVYGYTF

v_gene: TRBV5-1
abundance: -
CDR3aa: CASSLVIAGALDTQYF

v_gene: TRBV7-7
abundance: -
CDR3aa: CATPVRGKDNEQFF

v_gene: TRBV6-5
abundance: -
CDR3aa: CASIRTGGFEQYF

v_gene: TRBV2
abundance: -
CDR3aa: CASSDATATGELFF

v_gene: TRBV5-6
abundance: -
CDR3aa: CASSFGQGAQGYTF

v_gene: TRBV4-2
abundance: -
CDR3aa: CASSQDSAANTEAFF

v_gene: TRBV6-1
abundance: -
CDR3aa: CASSETFLGNTEAFF

v_gene: TRBV30
abundance: few
CDR3aa: CASTRWSTEAFF